The TCR beta chain under discussion was sequenced for a study of identical twins. This clonotype appeared a few times. What it binds is not known. The study's findings and limits: There were fewer insertions in abundant cord blood beta clonotypes, but memory repertoires showed no such pattern. The study reached conclusions through statistical analysis that was cross-sectional, not following the same donors.

The CDR3 loop spans 15 amino acids. Trimming removed 4 bases from V and 0 bases from J, with 13 bases in between. Germline V gene sequence: CDR1 SQVTM, CDR2 ANQGSEA. Addition of a universal primer site occurred through template switching, and cDNA carried unique molecular identifiers. TCRdb reanalysed the 5' RACE reads using MiXCR and keeps one entry per CDR3 protein. The sample comprises around 240,000 distinct CDR3 sequences, roughly 7% of which are singletons, and roughly 3.6% rests with the top ten. These data were also reused for a study on yellow fever vaccine responses in identical twins.

The V gene is TRBV29-1, the J gene TRBJ2-1; D is possibly TRBD1 (6 bases). The specimen was memory (CD45RO+) T cells sorted from blood. This sequence was found in a woman aged 18-29 years in good health. The CDR3 DNA reads TGCAGCGTTGTAAGGGGGTCGAGCTCCTACAATGAGCAGTTCTTC. This translates into CSVVRGSSSYNEQFF.